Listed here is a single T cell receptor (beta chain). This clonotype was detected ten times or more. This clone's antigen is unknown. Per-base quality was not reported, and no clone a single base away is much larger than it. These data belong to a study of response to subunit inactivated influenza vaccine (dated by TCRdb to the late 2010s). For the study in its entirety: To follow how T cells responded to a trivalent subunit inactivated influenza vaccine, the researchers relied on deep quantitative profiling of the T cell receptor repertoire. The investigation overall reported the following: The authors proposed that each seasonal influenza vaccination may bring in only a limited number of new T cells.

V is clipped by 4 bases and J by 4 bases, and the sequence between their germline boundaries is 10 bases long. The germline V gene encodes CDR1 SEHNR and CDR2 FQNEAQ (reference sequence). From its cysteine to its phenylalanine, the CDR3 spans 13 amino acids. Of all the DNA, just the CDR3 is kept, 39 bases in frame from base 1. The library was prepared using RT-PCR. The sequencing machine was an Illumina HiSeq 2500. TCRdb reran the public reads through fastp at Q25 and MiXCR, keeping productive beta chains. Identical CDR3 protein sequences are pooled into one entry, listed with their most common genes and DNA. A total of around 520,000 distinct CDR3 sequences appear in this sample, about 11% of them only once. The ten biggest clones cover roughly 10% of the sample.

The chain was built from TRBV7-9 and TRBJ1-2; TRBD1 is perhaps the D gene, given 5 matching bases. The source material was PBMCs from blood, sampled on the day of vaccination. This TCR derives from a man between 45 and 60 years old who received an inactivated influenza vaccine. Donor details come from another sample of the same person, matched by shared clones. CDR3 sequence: CASSSSGSYGYTF. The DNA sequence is TGTGCCAGCAGCTCATCAGGGAGCTATGGCTACACCTTC.